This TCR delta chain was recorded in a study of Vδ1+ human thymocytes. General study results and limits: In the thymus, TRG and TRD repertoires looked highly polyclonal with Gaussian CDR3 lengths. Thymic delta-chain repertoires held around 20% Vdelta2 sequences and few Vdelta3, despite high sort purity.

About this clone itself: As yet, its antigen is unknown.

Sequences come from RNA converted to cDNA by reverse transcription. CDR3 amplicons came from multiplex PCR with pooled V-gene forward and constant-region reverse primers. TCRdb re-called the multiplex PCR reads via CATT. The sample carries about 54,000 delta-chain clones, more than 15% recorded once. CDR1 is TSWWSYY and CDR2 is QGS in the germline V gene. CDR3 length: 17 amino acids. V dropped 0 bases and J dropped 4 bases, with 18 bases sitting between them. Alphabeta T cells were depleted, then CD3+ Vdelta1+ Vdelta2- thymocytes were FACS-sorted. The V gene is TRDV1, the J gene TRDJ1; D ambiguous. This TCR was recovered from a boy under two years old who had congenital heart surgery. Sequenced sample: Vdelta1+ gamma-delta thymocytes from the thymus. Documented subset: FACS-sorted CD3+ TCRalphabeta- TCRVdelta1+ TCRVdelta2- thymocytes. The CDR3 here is CALGELRPRFFGDKLIF. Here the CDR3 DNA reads TGTGCTCTTGGGGAACTCCGGCCACGATTCTTTGGCGATAAACTCATCTTT.